What follows describes a single T cell receptor beta chain. Germline lookup yields CDR1 MDHEN and CDR2 SYDVKM. J lost 2 bases, V lost 5 bases, and 9 bases had no gene match. The length of the CDR3 is 15 residues. Measured with immunoSEQ multiplex PCR; TCRdb has only the in-frame clones, and not every one. The sample records about 2.4 million clones, around 94% being singletons. This entry belongs to a study of shared clonotypes between healthy human individuals. The rearrangement joins TRBV28 to TRBJ2-7; 7 bases fit TRBD1. The sequenced sample was naive CD4+ T cells sorted from blood. The subset was: CD45RA+ positively selected. This TCR was sampled from a young man in good health. The CDR3 reads CASSTPGTATYEQYF. The DNA for the CDR3 is TGTGCCAGCAGTACCCCCGGGACAGCAACCTACGAGCAGTACTTC.